One sample yielded the 8 T cell receptor beta chains listed below, sequenced in a study of cytomegalovirus exposure and HLA in healthy donors (dated by TCRdb to about 2017). Library creation used the immunoSEQ multiplex PCR assay. TCRdb retrieved this table from immuneACCESS and kept in-frame rearrangements only. Not all clones are present; in checked studies, unresolved V genes account for under half, and no reason is known for the remainder. Counted in this sample were 100,000 to 150,000 clones; 85% to 90% of them appeared once. The ten biggest clones cover about 1.1% of the sample. The sample consisted of PBMCs. The receptors come from a young woman in good health and CMV-seronegative.

The V gene is TRBV28, the J gene TRBJ2-7; D is perhaps TRBD1 (7 bases). Trimming cost V 11 bases and J 1 base, with 18 bases left between them. There are 14 residues in the CDR3. Germline V gene sequence: CDR1 MDHEN, CDR2 SYDVKM. CDR3 sequence reads: CASSPGDRSYEQYV. The CDR3 nucleotides are TGTGCCTCCTCCCCGGGGGACAGATCCTACGAGCAGTACGTC.

The genes are TRBV25-1 and TRBJ2-3; TRBD2 is a possible D gene (5 bases). With 6 bases removed from V and 0 bases from J, the gap between germline ends came to 13 bases. This CDR3 is 15 amino acids long. The germline gives CDR1 MGHDK, CDR2 SYGVNS. The CDR3 DNA is TGTGCCAGCAGCCCCGGGCGGGCTAGCACAGATACGCAGTATTTT. This translates into CASSPGRASTDTQYF.

The gene calls are TRBV28 and TRBJ1-1, with 8 nucleotides matching TRBD1. From germline, CDR1 is MDHEN and CDR2 SYDVKM. The length of the CDR3 is 15 residues. J was trimmed by 0 bases and V by 6 bases; bases with no gene match: 6. In DNA form, the CDR3 reads TGTGCCAGCAGGCCGGGACAGGTGATGAACACTGAAGCTTTCTTT. The encoded protein is CASRPGQVMNTEAFF.

This clone was recorded once. This chain connects TRBV27 to TRBJ1-5; 7 bases line up with TRBD1. The CDR3 has 15 residues. The germline V gene encodes CDR1 MNHEY and CDR2 SMNVEV (reference sequence). V dropped 6 bases and J dropped 6; count of bases not matched to a gene: 11. The CDR3 reads CASSLTGPPGQPQHF. The CDR3 bases are TGTGCCAGCAGCCTGACAGGGCCCCCCGGTCAGCCCCAGCATTTT.

The gene calls are TRBV6-5 and TRBJ1-2, with 7 nucleotides matching TRBD1. CDR1 and CDR2 (germline): MNHEY, SVGAGI. The CDR3 has 13 amino acids. The V and J ends lost 6 bases and 8 bases, in that order; junction bases with no gene match: 9. In DNA form, the CDR3 reads TGTGCCAGCAGACGTGACAGGGTGGAGGGCTACACCTTC. Amino acids: CASRRDRVEGYTF.

The rearrangement links TRBV29-1 to TRBJ2-1; 7 positions match TRBD1. This CDR3 comprises 12 residues. Germline values: CDR1 SQVTM, CDR2 ANQGSEA. V was pared by 2 bases and J by 8 bases, with 3 bases of the junction left unmatched. The CDR3, as DNA: TGCAGCGTTGAAAGGACAGGAGATGAGCAGTTCTTC. Encoded protein: CSVERTGDEQFF.

V gene TRBV12-5 combines with J gene TRBJ1-1; 9 bases align to TRBD1. The germline V gene encodes CDR1 LGHNT and CDR2 FRNRAP. CDR3 length equals 21 residues. The J segment lost 0 bases and the V segment lost 4 bases, leaving 21 bases of the junction unmatched. This CDR3 is CASGSMTWTGEELGMNTEAFF. CDR3 in DNA: TGTGCTAGTGGTTCGATGACCTGGACAGGGGAGGAATTGGGGATGAACACTGAAGCTTTCTTT. Combining the CDR3 with reference TRBV12-5 and TRBJ1-1 gives the whole variable domain DARVTQTPRHKVTEMGQEVTMRCQPILGHNTVFWYRQTMMQGLELLAYFRNRAPLDDSGMPKDRFSAEMPDATLATLKIQPSEPRDSAVYFCASGSMTWTGEELGMNTEAFFGQGTRLTVV.

The chain is built from TRBV6-1 and TRBJ2-2; D might be TRBD2 (5 bases). Germline V gene sequence: CDR1 MNHNS, CDR2 SASEGT. The V and J ends lost 0 bases and 5 bases respectively, with 7 bases between them. The CDR3 is made up of 14 amino acids. CDR3 sequence: CASSEAGRTGELFF. DNA for the CDR3: TGTGCCAGCAGTGAAGCAGGGAGAACCGGGGAGCTGTTTTTT.